The rows below give T cell receptor beta chains drawn from one sample of a study of Graves' ophthalmopathy and Graves' hyperthyroidism. TCRdb reprocessed the multiplex PCR reads with MiXCR, giving one entry per CDR3 protein. The sample carries approximately 640,000 distinct CDR3 sequences, about 40% recorded once. Sequenced input: peripheral blood. The receptors derive from an adult man with Graves' ophthalmopathy. Each CDR3 is given without its conserved first and last residue. Each record gives: J gene, V gene, CDR3 protein.

TRBJ1-2 | TRBV19 | ASRSRDGYGYT
TRBJ2-5 | TRBV7-3 | ASSLRAGDGGETQY
TRBJ1-2 | TRBV2 | ASSERRGDYGYT
TRBJ2-7 | TRBV7-9 | ASSSSGTSYEQY
TRBJ1-6 | TRBV19 | ASSGVGDRFTLH
TRBJ1-2 | TRBV25-1 | ASVETGTNPLVT
TRBJ2-2 | TRBV7-8 | ASSLALAGANTGELF
TRBJ2-2 | TRBV2 | ASSDHPGWGRGTGELF
TRBJ1-1 | TRBV6-6 | ANRAPQGTEAF
TRBJ2-7 | TRBV9 | ASSQDGYEQY
TRBJ1-5 | TRBV15 | ATSSLSGGGQPQH
TRBJ2-2 | TRBV6-5 | ASSYWESNTGELF
TRBJ1-2 | TRBV7-3 | ASSQSGGSGYT
TRBJ2-2 | TRBV29-1 | SVEQGHTGELF
TRBJ1-5 | TRBV12-3/TRBV12-4 | ASSLGTRGPQH
TRBJ1-2 | TRBV12-3/TRBV12-4 | ASSLGGTAYGYT
TRBJ1-2 | TRBV6-5 | ASSSGIQGGRYGYT
TRBJ1-5 | TRBV10-2 | ASSEQPNQPQH
TRBJ2-2 | TRBV7-9 | ASSLSTHGELF
TRBJ2-5 | TRBV11-2 | ASSLDVYPGTETQY
TRBJ1-1 | TRBV20-1 | SASPDREEHSTEAF
TRBJ2-5 | TRBV24-1 | ATSDTGTGETQY
TRBJ1-4 | TRBV7-2 | ASSLTVEKLF
TRBJ1-6 | TRBV12-3/TRBV12-4 | ASTRDPIHPLH
TRBJ2-7 | TRBV20-1 | SASLRDSLNEQY
TRBJ2-7 | TRBV9 | ASSVYPGGYEQY
TRBJ1-5 | TRBV19 | ASSTQGDQPQH
TRBJ1-4 | TRBV6-6 | ASRPVPGTGNEKLF